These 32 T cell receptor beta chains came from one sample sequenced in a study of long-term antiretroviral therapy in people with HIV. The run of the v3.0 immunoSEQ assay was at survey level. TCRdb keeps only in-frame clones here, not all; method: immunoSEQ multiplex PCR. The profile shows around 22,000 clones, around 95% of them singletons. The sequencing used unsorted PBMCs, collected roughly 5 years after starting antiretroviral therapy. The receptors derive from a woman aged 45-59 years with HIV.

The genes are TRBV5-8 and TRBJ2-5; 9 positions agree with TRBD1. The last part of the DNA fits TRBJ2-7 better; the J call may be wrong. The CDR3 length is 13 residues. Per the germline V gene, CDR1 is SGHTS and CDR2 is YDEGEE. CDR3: CASSRDRVDEQYF. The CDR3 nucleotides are TGTGCCAGCAGCAGGGACAGGGTTGACGAGCAGTACTTC.

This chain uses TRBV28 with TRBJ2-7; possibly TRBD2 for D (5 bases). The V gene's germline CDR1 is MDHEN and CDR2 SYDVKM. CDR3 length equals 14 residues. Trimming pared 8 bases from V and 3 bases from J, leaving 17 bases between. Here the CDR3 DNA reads TGTGCCAGCGGGCGAAGAGGGATGAGCTACGAGCAGTACTTC. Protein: CASGRRGMSYEQYF.

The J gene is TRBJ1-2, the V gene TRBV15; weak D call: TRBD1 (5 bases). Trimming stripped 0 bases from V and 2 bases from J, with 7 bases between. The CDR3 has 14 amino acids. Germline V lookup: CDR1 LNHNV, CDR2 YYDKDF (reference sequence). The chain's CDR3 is CATSREGENYGYTF. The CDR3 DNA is TGTGCCACCAGCAGAGAGGGGGAGAACTATGGCTACACCTTC.

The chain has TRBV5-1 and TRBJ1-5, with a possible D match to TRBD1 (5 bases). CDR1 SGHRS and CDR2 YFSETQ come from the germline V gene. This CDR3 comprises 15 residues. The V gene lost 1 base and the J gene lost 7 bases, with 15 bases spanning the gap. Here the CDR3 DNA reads TGCGCCAGCAGCTTGCTTCCAGGGATCGCCCAGCCCCAGCATTTT. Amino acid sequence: CASSLLPGIAQPQHF.

DNA of the CDR3: TGTGCCAGCAGTTCCACAGGGAACGAGCAGTACTTC. Its protein is CASSSTGNEQYF. This sequence joins TRBV7-6 and TRBJ2-7, with TRBD1 as a possible D gene (6 bases). This CDR3 is built from 12 residues. V shed 6 bases and J shed 5 bases, with 11 bases lying between them. Germline V gives CDR1 SGHVS, CDR2 FNYEAQ. Looking up the rest from reference TRBV7-6 and TRBJ2-7 gives the full variable domain: GAGVSQSPRYKVTKRGQDVALRCDPISGHVSLYWYRQALGQGPEFLTYFNYEAQQDKSGLPNDRFSAERPEGSISTLTIQRTEQRDSAMYRCASSSTGNEQYFGPGTRLTVT.

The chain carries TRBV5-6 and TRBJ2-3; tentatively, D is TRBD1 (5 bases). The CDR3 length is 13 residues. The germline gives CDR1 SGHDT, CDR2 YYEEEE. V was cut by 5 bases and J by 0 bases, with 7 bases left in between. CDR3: CASRGRSTDTQYF. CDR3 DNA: TGTGCCAGCAGGGGGCGGAGCACAGATACGCAGTATTTT.

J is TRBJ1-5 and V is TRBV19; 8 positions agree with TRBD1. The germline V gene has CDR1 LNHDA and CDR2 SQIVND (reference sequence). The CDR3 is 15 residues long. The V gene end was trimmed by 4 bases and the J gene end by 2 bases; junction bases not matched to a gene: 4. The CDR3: CASSRDRGGNQPQHF. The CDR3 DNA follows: TGTGCCAGTAGTAGAGACAGGGGAGGCAATCAGCCCCAGCATTTT. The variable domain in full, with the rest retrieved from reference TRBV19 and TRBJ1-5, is DGGITQSPKYLFRKEGQNVTLSCEQNLNHDAMYWYRQDPGQGLRLIYYSQIVNDFQKGDIAEGYSVSREKKESFPLTVTSAQKNPTAFYLCASSRDRGGNQPQHFGDGTRLSIL.

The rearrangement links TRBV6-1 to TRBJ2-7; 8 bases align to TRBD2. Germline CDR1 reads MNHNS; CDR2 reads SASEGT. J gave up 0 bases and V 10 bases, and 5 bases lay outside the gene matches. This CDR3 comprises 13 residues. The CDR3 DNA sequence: TGTGCCACCCGGGAGGGTAGCTCCTACGAGCAGTACTTC. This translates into CATREGSSYEQYF.

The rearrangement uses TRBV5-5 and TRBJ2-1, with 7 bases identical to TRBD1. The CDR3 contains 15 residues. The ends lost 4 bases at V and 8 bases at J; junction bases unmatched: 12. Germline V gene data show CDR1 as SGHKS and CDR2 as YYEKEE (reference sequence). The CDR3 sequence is CASSSPRQGRYEQFF. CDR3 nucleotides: TGTGCCAGCAGCAGCCCGAGACAGGGAAGATATGAGCAGTTCTTC.

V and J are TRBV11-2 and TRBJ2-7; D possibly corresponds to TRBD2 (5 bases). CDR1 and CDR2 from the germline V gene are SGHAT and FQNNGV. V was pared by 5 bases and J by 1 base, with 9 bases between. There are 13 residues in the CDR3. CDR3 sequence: CASSQLVSYEQYF. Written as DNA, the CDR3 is TGTGCCAGCAGCCAACTAGTATCCTACGAGCAGTACTTC.

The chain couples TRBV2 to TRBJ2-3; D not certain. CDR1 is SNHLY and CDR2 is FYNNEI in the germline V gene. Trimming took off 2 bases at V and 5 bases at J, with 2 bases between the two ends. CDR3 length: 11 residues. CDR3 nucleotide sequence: TGTGCCAGCAGTGAATTAGATACGCAGTATTTT. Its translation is CASSELDTQYF.

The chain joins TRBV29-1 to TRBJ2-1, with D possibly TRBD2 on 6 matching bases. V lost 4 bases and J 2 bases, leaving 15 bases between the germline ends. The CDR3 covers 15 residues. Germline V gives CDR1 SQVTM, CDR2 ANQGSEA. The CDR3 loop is CSVVGPGTAYNEQFF. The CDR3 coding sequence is TGCAGCGTTGTAGGGCCAGGGACTGCCTACAATGAGCAGTTCTTC.

Here the CDR3 reads CASSSGSFPDTQYF. The CDR3 DNA is TGTGCCAGCTCGAGCGGGAGTTTCCCAGATACGCAGTATTTT. The genes are TRBV28 and TRBJ2-3, with 8 bases fitting TRBD2. The CDR3 consists of 14 residues. The junction had 8 bases not matched to a gene; V was cut back by 8 bases and J by 4 bases. Per germline, CDR1 MDHEN and CDR2 SYDVKM.

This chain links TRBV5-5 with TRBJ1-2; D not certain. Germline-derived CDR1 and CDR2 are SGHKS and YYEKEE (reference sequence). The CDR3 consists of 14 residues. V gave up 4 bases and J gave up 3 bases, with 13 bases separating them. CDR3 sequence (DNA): TGTGCCAGCAGCATTTGGAGAGAGGACTATGGCTACACCTTC. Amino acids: CASSIWREDYGYTF.

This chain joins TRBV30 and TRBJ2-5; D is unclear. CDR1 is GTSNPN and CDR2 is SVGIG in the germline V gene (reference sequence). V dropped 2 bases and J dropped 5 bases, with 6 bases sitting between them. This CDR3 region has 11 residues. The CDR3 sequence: CAWSITETQYF. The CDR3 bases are TGTGCCTGGAGTATCACGGAGACCCAGTACTTC.

In nucleotides, the CDR3 is TGTGCCAGCAGCTTTAAGCGACCAGGGACACCGAAGAATCAGCCCCAGCATTTT. This sequence encodes CASSFKRPGTPKNQPQHF. The J gene is TRBJ1-5, the V gene TRBV12-1; the D segment call TRBD1 is taken from the table without a DNA check. TRBV12-1 is an annotated pseudogene. The CDR3 extends over 18 amino acids.

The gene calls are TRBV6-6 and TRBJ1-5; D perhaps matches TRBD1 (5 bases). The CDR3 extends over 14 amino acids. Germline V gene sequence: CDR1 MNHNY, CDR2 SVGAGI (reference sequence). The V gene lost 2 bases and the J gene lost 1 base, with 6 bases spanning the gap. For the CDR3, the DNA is TGTGCCAGCAGTTACGGGGCGAGCAATCAGCCCCAGCATTTT. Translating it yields CASSYGASNQPQHF.

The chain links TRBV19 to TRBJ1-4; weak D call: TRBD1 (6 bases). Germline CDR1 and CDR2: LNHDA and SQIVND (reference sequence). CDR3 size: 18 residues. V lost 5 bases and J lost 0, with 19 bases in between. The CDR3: CASSVTGQRGATNEKLFF. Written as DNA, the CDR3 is TGTGCCAGTAGTGTGACAGGTCAGCGGGGAGCAACTAATGAAAAACTGTTTTTT. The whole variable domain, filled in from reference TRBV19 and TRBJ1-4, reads DGGITQSPKYLFRKEGQNVTLSCEQNLNHDAMYWYRQDPGQGLRLIYYSQIVNDFQKGDIAEGYSVSREKKESFPLTVTSAQKNPTAFYLCASSVTGQRGATNEKLFFGSGTQLSVL.

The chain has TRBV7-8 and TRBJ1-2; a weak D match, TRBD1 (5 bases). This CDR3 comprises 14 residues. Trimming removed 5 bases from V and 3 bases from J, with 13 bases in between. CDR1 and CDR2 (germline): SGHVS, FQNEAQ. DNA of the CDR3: TGTGCCAGCAGCGTAATTGGGGGGGACTATGGCTACACCTTC. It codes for CASSVIGGDYGYTF.

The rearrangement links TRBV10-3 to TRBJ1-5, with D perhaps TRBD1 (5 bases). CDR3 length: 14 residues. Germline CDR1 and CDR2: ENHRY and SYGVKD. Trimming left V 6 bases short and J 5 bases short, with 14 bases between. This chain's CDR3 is CAISPQGRDQPQHF. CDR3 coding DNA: TGTGCCATCAGCCCTCAGGGAAGAGATCAGCCCCAGCATTTT.

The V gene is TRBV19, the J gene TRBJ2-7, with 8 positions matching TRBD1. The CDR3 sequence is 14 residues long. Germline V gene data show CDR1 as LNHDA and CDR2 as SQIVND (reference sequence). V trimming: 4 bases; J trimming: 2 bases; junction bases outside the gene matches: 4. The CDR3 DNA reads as TGTGCCAGTAGTACAGGACAGGGAACCTACGAGCAGTACTTC. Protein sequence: CASSTGQGTYEQYF.

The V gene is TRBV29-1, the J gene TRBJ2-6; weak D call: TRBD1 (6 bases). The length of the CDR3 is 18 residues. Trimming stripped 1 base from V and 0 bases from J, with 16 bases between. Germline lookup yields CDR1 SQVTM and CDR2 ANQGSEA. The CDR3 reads CSVEGVRGIVSGANVLTF. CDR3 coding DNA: TGCAGCGTTGAAGGTGTCAGGGGAATCGTCTCTGGGGCCAACGTCCTGACTTTC.

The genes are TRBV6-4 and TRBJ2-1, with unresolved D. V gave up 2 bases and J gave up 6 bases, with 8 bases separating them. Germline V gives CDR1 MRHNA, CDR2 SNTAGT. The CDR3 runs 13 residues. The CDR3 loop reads CASSDGVFNEQFF. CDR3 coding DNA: TGTGCCAGCAGTGACGGAGTTTTCAATGAGCAGTTCTTC.

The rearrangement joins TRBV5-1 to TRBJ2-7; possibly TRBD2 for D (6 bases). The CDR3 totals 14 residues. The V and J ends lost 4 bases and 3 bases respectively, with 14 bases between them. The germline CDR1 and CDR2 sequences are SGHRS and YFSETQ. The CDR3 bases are TGCGCCAGCAGCATGGAGGGGTCAATCTACGAGCAGTACTTC. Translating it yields CASSMEGSIYEQYF. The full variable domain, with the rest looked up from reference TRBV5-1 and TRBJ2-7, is KAGVTQTPRYLIKTRGQQVTLSCSPISGHRSVSWYQQTPGQGLQFLFEYFSETQRNKGNFPGRFSGRQFSNSRSEMNVSTLELGDSALYLCASSMEGSIYEQYFGPGTRLTVT.

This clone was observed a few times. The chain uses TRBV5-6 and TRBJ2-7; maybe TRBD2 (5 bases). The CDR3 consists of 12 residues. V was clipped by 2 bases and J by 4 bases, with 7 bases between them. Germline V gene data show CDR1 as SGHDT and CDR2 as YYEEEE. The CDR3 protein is CASSFGLYEQYF. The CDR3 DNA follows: TGTGCCAGCAGCTTCGGACTTTACGAGCAGTACTTC.

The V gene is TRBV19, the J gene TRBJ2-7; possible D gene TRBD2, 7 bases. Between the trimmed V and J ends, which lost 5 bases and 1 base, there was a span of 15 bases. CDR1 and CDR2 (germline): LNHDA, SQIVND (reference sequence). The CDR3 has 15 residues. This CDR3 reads CASSLGGGFSYEQYF. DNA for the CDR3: TGTGCCAGTAGTCTCGGCGGGGGCTTTTCCTACGAGCAGTACTTC.

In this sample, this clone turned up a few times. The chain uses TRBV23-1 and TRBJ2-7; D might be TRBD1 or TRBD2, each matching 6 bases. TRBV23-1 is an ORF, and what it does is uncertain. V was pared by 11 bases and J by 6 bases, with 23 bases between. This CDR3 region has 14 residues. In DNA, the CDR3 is TGCGCCGGGAGGAGGGGGAGTTACCCTTTCGAGCAGTACTTC. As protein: CAGRRGSYPFEQYF.

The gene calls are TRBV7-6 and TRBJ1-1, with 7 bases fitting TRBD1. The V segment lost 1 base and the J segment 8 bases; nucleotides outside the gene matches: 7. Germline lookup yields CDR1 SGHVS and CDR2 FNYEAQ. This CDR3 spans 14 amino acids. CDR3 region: CASSLVSTGQEAFF. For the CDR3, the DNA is TGTGCCAGCAGCTTAGTCTCTACGGGACAGGAAGCTTTCTTT.

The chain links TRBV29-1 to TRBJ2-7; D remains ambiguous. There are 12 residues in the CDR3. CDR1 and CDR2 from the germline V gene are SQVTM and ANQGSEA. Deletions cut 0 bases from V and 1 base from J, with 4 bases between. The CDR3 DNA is TGCAGCGTTGAAGATTTTTCCTACGAGCAGTACTTC. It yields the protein CSVEDFSYEQYF.

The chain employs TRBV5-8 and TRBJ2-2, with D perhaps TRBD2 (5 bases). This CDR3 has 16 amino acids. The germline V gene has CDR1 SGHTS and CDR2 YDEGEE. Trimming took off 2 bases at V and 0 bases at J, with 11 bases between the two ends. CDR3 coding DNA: TGTGCCAGCAGCTTAGCACTAGTTGCGAACACCGGGGAGCTGTTTTTT. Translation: CASSLALVANTGELFF.

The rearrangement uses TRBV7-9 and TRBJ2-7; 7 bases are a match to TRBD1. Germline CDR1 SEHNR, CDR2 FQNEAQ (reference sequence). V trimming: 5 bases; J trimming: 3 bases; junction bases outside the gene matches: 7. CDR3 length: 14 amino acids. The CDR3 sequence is CASSRQGQNYEQYF. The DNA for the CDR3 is TGTGCCAGCAGCCGCCAGGGACAGAACTACGAGCAGTACTTC.

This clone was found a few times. This CDR3 is CASSLVTSPYEQYF. DNA of the CDR3: TGTGCCAGCAGTTTGGTGACTAGCCCCTACGAGCAGTACTTC. The rearrangement links TRBV28 to TRBJ2-7; 7 bases match TRBD2. CDR1 and CDR2 (germline): MDHEN, SYDVKM. CDR3 length: 14 residues. Trimming removed 3 bases from V and 2 bases from J; junction bases left unmatched: 4.